Listed here is a single TCR beta chain. Its antigen has not been determined. Base-call qualities are not available, and no considerably larger clone is one nucleotide away. The V and J ends are trimmed by 4 bases and 8 bases, leaving 26 bases between them. As encoded in the germline V gene, CDR1 is SGHVS while CDR2 is FQNEAQ. The CDR3, from cysteine to phenylalanine, totals 17 residues. Only CDR3 DNA is held: 51 bases, read in frame from base 1. The immunoSEQ Assay, a bias-controlled multiplex PCR, was used to amplify TCRbeta CDR3 regions from genomic DNA. The study's own analysis went as follows. Within the assay, amplification of reference gene primers was used to estimate how many nucleated cells each sample contained. To quantify the absolute abundance of each unique TCRbeta CDR3 rearrangement, sequence reads were collapsed and filtered. For each sample, productive Simpson clonality was calculated as the square root of Simpson's diversity index over productive rearrangements. TCRdb took this table from immuneACCESS and kept in-frame rearrangements with V and J called. Such tables lack part of the clones; where checked against another copy, unresolved V genes explain under half of the gap, and the rest is unexplained. Clone size and V and J calls were adopted from that table, with D and trimming inferred from the DNA. Recorded for this sample are fewer than 300,000 clones; roughly 93% of them occurred a single time. The leading ten clones occupy 2.3% of the sample.

Participants in the prospective study were aged roughly 18 to 100 years, lived in about two dozen United States geographic areas, and enrolled through a virtual design. In the prospective study, participants were assigned to cohorts based on the clinical history participants reported in a screening survey and a study questionnaire. Mobile phlebotomists in the prospective study collected whole blood, serum and a nasopharyngeal or oropharyngeal swab from every participant. Prospective study participants could optionally give additional blood draws and questionnaires over a roughly 2-month period. Prospective study blood samples were shipped either frozen or at room temperature before DNA extraction. This specimen comes from a study of blood T cell repertoires in COVID-19 (dated by TCRdb to the early 2020s). Context from the whole study: Collaborator samples came from the United States, Italy and Spain and covered acute and convalescent phases of COVID-19. The prospective study material was composed of cDNA or gDNA derived from T cells, B-cell-depleted T cells, or PBMCs. Where HLA class I and class II types were available, the types were taken from metadata supplied by the sample provider, not from assay-based typing. Deeply sampled blood TCRbeta repertoires from subjects exposed to, actively infected with, or recovered from COVID-19 were included in the dataset. Samples were obtained from the ongoing ImmuneRACE study (first 160 participants) and from about 1,300 subjects provided by 6 global collaborators. Sample metadata almost always included a de-identified subject ID, COVID-19 status, age in years and sex. The repertoires were released in a freely available public database meant as a resource for research on the immune response to SARS-CoV-2. The investigation overall reported the following: The quantity of clinical and demographic metadata differed by source and by participant and was supplied without curation.

The sequence is built from TRBV7-8 and TRBJ1-2, with TRBD1 perhaps the D gene, on 5 matching bases. The sample was PBMCs or T cells enriched from blood (not recorded which). This clonotype was sampled from a woman aged 35 to 49 with acute COVID-19. The base sequence is TGTGCCAGCAGCTCTTTGTCCCACGGGGGGAATGCTATGGGCTACACCTTC. Its coded protein is CASSSLSHGGNAMGYTF.